This T cell receptor (beta chain) came from a study of blood T cell repertoires in COVID-19. Study overall: From the United States, Italy and Spain came samples of acute and convalescent COVID-19. Sources were T cells, B-cell-depleted T cells, or PBMCs; the material itself was cDNA or gDNA.

V trimming: 7 bases; J trimming: 8 bases; junction bases outside the gene matches: 13. Germline lookup yields CDR1 MNHEY and CDR2 SMNVEV (reference sequence). CDR3 size: 16 residues. Original data processing: For nucleated cells, counts were estimated from reference gene primer amplification. Sequencing used immunoSEQ multiplex PCR; TCRdb keeps in-frame clones, though not all of them. V, J and clone size were drawn from that table, and D and trimming were deduced from the DNA. Of about 80,000 clones in the sample, approximately 88% were seen once. Sequencing was performed on peripheral blood. This clonotype originated in a man in his sixties or seventies with acute or convalescent COVID-19. The chain is built from TRBV27 and TRBJ2-1, with 11 positions matching TRBD2. CDR3 nucleotide sequence: TGTGCCAGCACCCGTGGGACTAGCGGAAAGGGTCATGAGCAGTTCTTC. Its translation: CASTRGTSGKGHEQFF.